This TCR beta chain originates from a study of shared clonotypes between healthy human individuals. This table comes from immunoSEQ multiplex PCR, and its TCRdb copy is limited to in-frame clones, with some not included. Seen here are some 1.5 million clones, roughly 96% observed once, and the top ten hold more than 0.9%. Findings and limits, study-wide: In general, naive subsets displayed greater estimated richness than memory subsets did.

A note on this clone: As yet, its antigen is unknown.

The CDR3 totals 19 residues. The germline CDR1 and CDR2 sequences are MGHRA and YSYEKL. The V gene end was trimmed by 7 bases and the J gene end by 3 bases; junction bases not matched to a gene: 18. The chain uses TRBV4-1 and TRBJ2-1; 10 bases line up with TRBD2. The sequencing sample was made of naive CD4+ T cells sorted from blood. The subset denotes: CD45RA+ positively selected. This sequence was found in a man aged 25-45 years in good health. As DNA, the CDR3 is TGCGCCAGCACCCCAAGGGGGATTACATCTAGCGGGAGCTACAATGAGCAGTTCTTC. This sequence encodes CASTPRGITSSGSYNEQFF.